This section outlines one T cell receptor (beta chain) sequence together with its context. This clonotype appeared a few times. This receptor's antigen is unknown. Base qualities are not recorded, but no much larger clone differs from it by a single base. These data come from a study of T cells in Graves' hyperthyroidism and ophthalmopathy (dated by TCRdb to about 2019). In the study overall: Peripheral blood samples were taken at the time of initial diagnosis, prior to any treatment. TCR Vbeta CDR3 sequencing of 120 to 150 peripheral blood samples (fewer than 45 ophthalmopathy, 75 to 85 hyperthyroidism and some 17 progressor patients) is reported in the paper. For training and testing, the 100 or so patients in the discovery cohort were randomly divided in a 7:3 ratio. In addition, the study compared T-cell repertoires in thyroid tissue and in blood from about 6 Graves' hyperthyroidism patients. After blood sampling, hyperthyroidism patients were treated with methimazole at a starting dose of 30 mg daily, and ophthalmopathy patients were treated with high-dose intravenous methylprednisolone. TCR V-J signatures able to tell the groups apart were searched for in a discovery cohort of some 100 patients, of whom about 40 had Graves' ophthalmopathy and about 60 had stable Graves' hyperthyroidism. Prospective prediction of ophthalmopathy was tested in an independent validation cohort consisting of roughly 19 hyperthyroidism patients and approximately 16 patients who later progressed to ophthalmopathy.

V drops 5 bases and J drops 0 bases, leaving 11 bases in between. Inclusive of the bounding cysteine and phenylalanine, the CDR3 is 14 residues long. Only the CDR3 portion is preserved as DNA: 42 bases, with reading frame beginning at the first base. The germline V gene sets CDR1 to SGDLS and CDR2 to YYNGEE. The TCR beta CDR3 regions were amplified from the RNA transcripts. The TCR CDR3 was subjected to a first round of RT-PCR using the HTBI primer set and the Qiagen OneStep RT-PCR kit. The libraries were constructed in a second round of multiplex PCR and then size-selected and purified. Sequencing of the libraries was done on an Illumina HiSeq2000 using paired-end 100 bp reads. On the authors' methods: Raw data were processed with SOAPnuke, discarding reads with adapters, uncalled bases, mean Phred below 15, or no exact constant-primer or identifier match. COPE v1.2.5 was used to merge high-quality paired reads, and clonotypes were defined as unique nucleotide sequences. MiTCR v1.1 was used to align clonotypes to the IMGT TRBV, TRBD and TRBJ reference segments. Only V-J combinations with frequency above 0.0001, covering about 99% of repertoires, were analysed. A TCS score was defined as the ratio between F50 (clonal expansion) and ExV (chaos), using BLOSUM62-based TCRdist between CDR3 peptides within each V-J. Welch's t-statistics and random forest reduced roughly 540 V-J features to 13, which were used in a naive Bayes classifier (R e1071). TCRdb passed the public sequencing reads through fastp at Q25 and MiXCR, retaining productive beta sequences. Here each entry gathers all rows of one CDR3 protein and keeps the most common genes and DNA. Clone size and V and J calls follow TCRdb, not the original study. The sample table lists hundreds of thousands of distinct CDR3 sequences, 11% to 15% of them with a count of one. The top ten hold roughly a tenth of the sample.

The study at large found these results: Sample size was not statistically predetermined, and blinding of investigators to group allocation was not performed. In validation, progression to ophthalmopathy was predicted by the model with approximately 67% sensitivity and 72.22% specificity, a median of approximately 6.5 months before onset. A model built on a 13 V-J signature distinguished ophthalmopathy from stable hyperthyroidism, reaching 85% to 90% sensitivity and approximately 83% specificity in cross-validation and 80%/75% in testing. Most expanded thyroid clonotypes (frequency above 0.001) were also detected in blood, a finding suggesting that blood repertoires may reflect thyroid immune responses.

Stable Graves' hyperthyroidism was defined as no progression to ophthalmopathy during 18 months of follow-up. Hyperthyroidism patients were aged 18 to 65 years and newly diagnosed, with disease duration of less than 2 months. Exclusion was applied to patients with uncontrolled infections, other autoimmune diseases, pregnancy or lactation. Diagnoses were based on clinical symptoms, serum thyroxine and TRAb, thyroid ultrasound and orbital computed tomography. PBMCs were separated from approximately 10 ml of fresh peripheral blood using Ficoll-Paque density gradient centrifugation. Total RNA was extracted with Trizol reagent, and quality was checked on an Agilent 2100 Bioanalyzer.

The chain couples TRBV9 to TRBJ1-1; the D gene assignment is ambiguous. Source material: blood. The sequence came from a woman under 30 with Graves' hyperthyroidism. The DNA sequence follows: TGTGCCAGCAGTTACGATGGGGTGAACACTGAAGCTTTCTTT. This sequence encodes CASSYDGVNTEAFF.